Following are 12 T cell receptor beta chains from one sample sequenced in a study of T-cell reconstitution after alpha-beta-depleted transplantation in children. Preparation of the TCRbeta library was carried out with unique molecular identifiers. TCRdb re-called the PCR reads with MiXCR, one entry per CDR3 protein. This table holds about 230,000 distinct CDR3 sequences, about 11% found once. The material sequenced was PBMCs from the stem cell graft donor, taken from the stem cell graft. Receptors were obtained from a human donor who donated a stem cell graft to a child with acute lymphoblastic leukemia.

Many counts were recorded for this clonotype. V is TRBV14 and J is TRBJ2-7; perhaps TRBD1 as D (6 bases). The CDR3 loop spans 18 amino acids. The ends were cut back, 0 bases at V and 2 bases at J, with 20 bases in the middle. The germline V gene encodes CDR1 SGHDN and CDR2 FVKESK. CDR3 sequence: CASSQDRSGGRGTYEQYF. The CDR3 DNA reads TGTGCCAGCAGCCAAGATCGATCGGGTGGCAGGGGAACCTACGAGCAGTACTTC. Variable domain in full (rest from reference TRBV14 and TRBJ2-7): EAGVTQFPSHSVIEKGQTVTLRCDPISGHDNLYWYRRVMGKEIKFLLHFVKESKQDESGMPNNRFLAERTGGTYSTLKVQPAELEDSGVYFCASSQDRSGGRGTYEQYFGPGTRLTVT.

This clonotype came up many times. This chain joins TRBV20-1 and TRBJ2-5; 7 nucleotides match TRBD1. The CDR3 extends over 12 amino acids. Germline V lookup: CDR1 DFQATT, CDR2 SNEGSKA (reference sequence). J gave up 4 bases and V 5 bases, and 4 bases lay outside the gene matches. CDR3 nucleotides: TGCAGTGCTTCCAGGGGGTCAGAGACCCAGTACTTC. Its protein product is CSASRGSETQYF.

This clonotype was detected ten times or more. The gene calls are TRBV20-1 and TRBJ1-2; D perhaps matches TRBD1 (6 bases). This CDR3 has 17 residues. Trimming left V 0 bases short and J 0 bases short, with 17 bases between. Per the germline V gene, CDR1 is DFQATT and CDR2 is SNEGSKA (reference sequence). In nucleotides, the CDR3 is TGCAGTGCTAGAGATCAAATGAGGGAGGGGGCTAACTATGGCTACACCTTC. Its translation is CSARDQMREGANYGYTF.

This clonotype was recorded at least ten times. The V and J genes are TRBV20-1 and TRBJ2-3; D is perhaps TRBD2 (6 bases). Deletions cut 6 bases from V and 0 bases from J, with 16 bases between. The germline gives CDR1 DFQATT, CDR2 SNEGSKA (reference sequence). The CDR3 loop spans 15 amino acids. CDR3 in DNA: TGCAGTGCCAGATCTGTAGCGGAGAGCACAGATACGCAGTATTTT. It encodes CSARSVAESTDTQYF.

About this clonotype itself: It may be a read error: a sequence one base away is much more abundant. The gene calls are TRBV5-6 and TRBJ1-2; D is unclear. The germline V gene has CDR1 SGHDT and CDR2 YYEEEE. This CDR3 comprises 14 residues. V lost 0 bases and J lost 4, with 10 bases in between. The CDR3 here is CASSLVELGYGYTF. The CDR3 region has the DNA TGTGCCAGCAGCTTGGTTGAGTTGGGCTATGGCTACACCTTC.

This clonotype was detected ten times or more. The V call is TRBV29-1, the J call TRBJ2-3, with TRBD1 as a possible D gene (6 bases). Germline V gene lookup returns CDR1 SQVTM and CDR2 ANQGSEA. The V end lost 2 bases, the J end lost 1 base, and 13 bases lay between the germline ends. This CDR3 has 15 amino acids. DNA for the CDR3: TGCAGCGTTGAAAAAACAGGGACGGGCACAGATACGCAGTATTTT. Translation gives CSVEKTGTGTDTQYF.

This clonotype was observed many times. The rearrangement uses TRBV11-2 and TRBJ2-3; D possibly corresponds to TRBD1 (5 bases). This CDR3 is built from 12 residues. V lost 4 bases and J lost 5, with 7 bases in between. CDR1 SGHAT and CDR2 FQNNGV come from the germline V gene. The CDR3 coding sequence is TGTGCCAGCAGCTACCAGGGAGATACGCAGTATTTT. Translation: CASSYQGDTQYF.

This clonotype has a handful of counts. A much larger clone differs from this one at a single base, so this may be a read error. The chain links TRBV6-1 to TRBJ2-7; tentatively, D is TRBD1 or TRBD2 (5 bases each). This CDR3 has 14 residues. Trimming left V 2 bases short and J 2 bases short, with 10 bases between. CDR1 and CDR2 (germline): MNHNS, SASEGT. In nucleotides, the CDR3 is TGTGCCAGCAGTGAACCGGGACCAACCTACGAGCAGTACTTC. The encoded protein is CASSEPGPTYEQYF.

At least ten counts were recorded for this clonotype. The chain carries TRBV7-2 and TRBJ2-5; 9 bases map to TRBD2. The CDR3 spans 16 residues. Germline assignment: CDR1 SGHTA and CDR2 FQGNSA. V was clipped by 1 base and J by 2 bases; unmatched bases: 5. The CDR3: CASSLVELAGQETQYF. CDR3 nucleotide sequence: TGTGCCAGCAGCTTAGTCGAGCTAGCGGGGCAAGAGACCCAGTACTTC.

This clonotype was recorded at least ten times. The chain couples TRBV27 to TRBJ2-3; TRBD2 is a possible D gene (6 bases). Germline loops: CDR1 MNHEY, CDR2 SMNVEV (reference sequence). The CDR3 has 15 amino acids. V lost 2 bases and J lost 2, with 11 bases in between. The CDR3 region has the DNA TGTGCCAGCAGTTTAGGTGGGAGGAACACAGATACGCAGTATTTT. Translating it yields CASSLGGRNTDTQYF.

There are many counts of this clonotype. This chain uses TRBV27 with TRBJ1-5; tentatively, D is TRBD1 (6 bases). The germline gives CDR1 MNHEY, CDR2 SMNVEV (reference sequence). V lost 8 bases and J 2 bases, leaving 16 bases between the germline ends. This CDR3 comprises 15 residues. CDR3 DNA: TGTGCCAGCCGAGGGGTGGGGGGCGGCAATCAGCCCCAGCATTTT. This translates into CASRGVGGGNQPQHF.

This clonotype was counted ten times or more. The genes are TRBV11-3 and TRBJ2-3, with 7 bases identical to TRBD2. The CDR3 has 15 amino acids. V lost 5 bases to trimming and J lost 3 bases; unmatched junction nucleotides: 8. CDR1 SGHNT and CDR2 YENEEA come from the germline V gene. CDR3 sequence reads: CASSPGEGRTDTQYF. The CDR3 DNA reads TGTGCCAGCAGCCCCGGGGAGGGACGGACAGATACGCAGTATTTT.